This entry lists 26 T cell receptor beta chains sequenced from one sample in a study of cytomegalovirus exposure and HLA in healthy donors. The PCR was carried out with 60 Vbeta primers and 13 Jbeta primers. Only in-frame clones appear in the TCRdb table, and some are missing; sequencing was by immunoSEQ multiplex PCR. The sample holds about 140,000 clones; roughly 80% are singletons and the top ten take 3% to 3.5%. What was sequenced was PBMCs. All receptors come from a man aged 35-49 years in good health and CMV-seronegative.

This clone has a single count. The V call is TRBV5-6, the J call TRBJ1-2, with 7 bases aligning to TRBD1. The CDR3 spans 15 residues. With 4 bases clipped from V and 0 bases from J, the junction kept 6 bases outside the gene matches. CDR1 and CDR2 (germline): SGHDT, YYEEEE. CDR3 protein: CASSPEGGANYGYTF. DNA for the CDR3: TGTGCCAGCAGCCCCGAAGGGGGCGCTAACTATGGCTACACCTTC.

The chain employs TRBV19 and TRBJ1-1; D possibly corresponds to TRBD1 (6 bases). The V end was cut by 0 bases, the J end by 7 bases, with 12 bases between. The CDR3 is 14 residues long. Germline values: CDR1 LNHDA, CDR2 SQIVND (reference sequence). CDR3 residues: CASSIDSGTNEAFF. CDR3 DNA sequence: TGTGCCAGTAGTATAGATTCCGGGACAAATGAAGCTTTCTTT.

This chain connects TRBV7-9 to TRBJ2-5; D might be TRBD2 (5 bases). The CDR3 contains 11 residues. Per the germline V gene, CDR1 is SEHNR and CDR2 is FQNEAQ (reference sequence). The V gene lost 5 bases and the J gene lost 10 bases, with 11 bases spanning the gap. The CDR3 sequence: CASSPLRVQYF. Here the CDR3 DNA reads TGTGCCAGCAGCCCCCTGAGGGTCCAGTACTTC.

This chain joins TRBV25-1 and TRBJ2-1; 14 bases agree with TRBD2. J gave up 8 bases and V 7 bases, and 7 bases lay outside the gene matches. Germline assignment: CDR1 MGHDK and CDR2 SYGVNS. This CDR3 region has 15 residues. CDR3 DNA: TGTGCCAGCACCATAGGGACTAGCGGGAGCTATGAGCAGTTCTTC. Translation gives CASTIGTSGSYEQFF.

This chain links TRBV7-6 with TRBJ1-5; 7 positions agree with TRBD1. The germline V gene has CDR1 SGHVS and CDR2 FNYEAQ. This CDR3 has 16 amino acids. V lost 5 bases to trimming and J lost 6 bases; unmatched junction nucleotides: 13. CDR3 amino acids: CASSGPKGAVGQPQHF. The CDR3 DNA reads TGTGCCAGCAGCGGCCCGAAGGGGGCAGTAGGTCAGCCCCAGCATTTT.

In regard to this clone: Other DNA variants within this sample encode the same CDR3. The rearrangement uses TRBV30 and TRBJ2-7; D ambiguous. The V and J ends lost 0 bases and 6 bases respectively, with 9 bases between them. The CDR3 is 12 amino acids. Germline-derived CDR1 and CDR2 are GTSNPN and SVGIG (reference sequence). CDR3 sequence (DNA): TGTGCCTGGAGTGTTTCACCGGGCGAGCAGTACTTC. The encoded protein is CAWSVSPGEQYF.

This chain connects TRBV5-1 to TRBJ2-2, with D maybe TRBD2 (5 bases). Per germline, CDR1 SGHRS and CDR2 YFSETQ. Trimming took off 2 bases at V and 3 bases at J, with 14 bases between the two ends. CDR3 length: 16 amino acids. The CDR3 coding sequence is TGCGCCAGCAGCTTTACTAGAGGTGCGTACACCGGGGAGCTGTTTTTT. Encoded protein: CASSFTRGAYTGELFF.

The CDR3 DNA reads as TGTGCCAGCAGCGCGTTGAACACCGGGGAGCTGTTTTTT. Its translation: CASSALNTGELFF. V and J are TRBV9 and TRBJ2-2; D unclear. Germline V gene data show CDR1 as SGDLS and CDR2 as YYNGEE. The CDR3 has 13 amino acids. V lost 3 bases to trimming and J lost 1 base, with 4 bases between them. The entire variable domain, with the rest obtained from reference TRBV9 and TRBJ2-2, is as follows: DSGVTQTPKHLITATGQRVTLRCSPRSGDLSVYWYQQSLDQGLQFLIQYYNGEERAKGNILERFSAQQFPDLHSELNLSSLELGDSALYFCASSALNTGELFFGEGSRLTVL.

V is TRBV6-1 and J is TRBJ1-1; D is unresolved. Germline V lookup: CDR1 MNHNS, CDR2 SASEGT. Between the trimmed V and J ends, which lost 2 bases and 3 bases, there was a span of 4 bases. The length of the CDR3 is 12 residues. The CDR3 DNA sequence: TGTGCCAGCAGTGAACAGTACACTGAAGCTTTCTTT. Translating it yields CASSEQYTEAFF.

The chain uses TRBV5-1 and TRBJ2-7; 10 positions agree with TRBD1. There are 14 residues in the CDR3. CDR1 SGHRS and CDR2 YFSETQ come from the germline V gene. Trimming took 3 bases from V and 5 from J; bases not matched to a gene: 5. The CDR3 region has the DNA TGCGCCAGCAGCTGGGGACAGGGGTCCCACGAGCAGTACTTC. It translates to CASSWGQGSHEQYF.

The V gene is TRBV28, the J gene TRBJ1-5; D not resolved. CDR1 and CDR2 from the germline V gene are MDHEN and SYDVKM. The CDR3 covers 15 residues. Trimming cost V 6 bases and J 5 bases, with 17 bases left between them. The CDR3 sequence is CASSPILRNHQPQHF. As DNA, the CDR3 is TGTGCCAGCAGCCCTATACTACGGAATCATCAGCCCCAGCATTTT.

This chain connects TRBV5-1 to TRBJ2-1; a weak D match, TRBD2 (6 bases). The CDR3 sequence is 11 residues long. With 1 base removed from V and 10 bases from J, the gap between germline ends came to 6 bases. Germline CDR1 reads SGHRS; CDR2 reads YFSETQ. CDR3 DNA sequence: TGCGCCAGCAGCTTGCGGGGGGAGCAGTTCTTC. This encodes CASSLRGEQFF.

This clone was seen only a few times. This chain uses TRBV5-1 with TRBJ1-1, with 8 positions matching TRBD1. Germline trimming cut 4 bases from V and 6 bases from J; bases unmatched to any gene: 8. Germline lookup yields CDR1 SGHRS and CDR2 YFSETQ. The CDR3 spans 14 residues. CDR3 in DNA: TGCGCCAGCAGCCCCCGGACAGGGTTCGCTGAAGCTTTCTTT. This codes for CASSPRTGFAEAFF.

CDR3 sequence (DNA): TGTGCCTGGACTGCCTCGGTCGGTGTCCCCATATATTTT. Residues: CAWTASVGVPIYF. V is TRBV30 and J is TRBJ1-3; the D is unclear. The CDR3 has 13 residues. Germline V gives CDR1 GTSNPN, CDR2 SVGIG (reference sequence). Trimming removed 4 bases from V and 11 bases from J, with 18 bases in between.

Of note for this clone: One end of the junction is discordant with germline, which a read error may explain. This rearrangement joins TRBV15 to TRBJ1-1; 8 bases map to TRBD1. Germline values: CDR1 LNHNV, CDR2 YYDKDF (reference sequence). The CDR3 extends over 15 amino acids. The chain's CDR3 is CATSGDVGQGAEAFF. The DNA for the CDR3 is TGTGCCACCAGCGGAGATGTAGGACAGGGAGCTGAAGCTTTCTTT.

CDR3 sequence: CSVEQTGGSYEQYF. The CDR3 bases are TGCAGCGTGGAACAGACAGGGGGGAGCTACGAGCAGTACTTC. The rearrangement links TRBV29-1 to TRBJ2-5, with TRBD1 identical over 9 bases. With the DNA end fitting TRBJ2-7 better, the J assignment may be wrong. The CDR3 consists of 14 residues. Germline CDR1 reads SQVTM; CDR2 reads ANQGSEA.

V usage is TRBV4-1 and J usage is TRBJ2-3, with D uncertain. V was clipped by 4 bases and J by 6 bases, with 8 bases between them. Per the germline V gene, CDR1 is MGHRA and CDR2 is YSYEKL. The CDR3 covers 12 residues. CDR3 loop: CASSLRGDTQYF. The CDR3 DNA reads TGCGCCAGCAGCCTACGAGGCGATACGCAGTATTTT.

The chain carries TRBV28 and TRBJ2-7; weak D call: TRBD2 (6 bases). CDR1 and CDR2 from the germline V gene are MDHEN and SYDVKM. Between the trimmed V and J ends, which lost 10 bases and 3 bases, there was a span of 16 bases. The CDR3 contains 13 residues. CDR3 region: CATGRTTYYEQYF. CDR3 coding DNA: TGTGCCACCGGTCGGACTACTTACTACGAGCAGTACTTC.

The chain couples TRBV12-5 to TRBJ1-1, with D perhaps matching TRBD1 (5 bases). This CDR3 contains 11 residues. Germline loops: CDR1 LGHNT, CDR2 FRNRAP. V gave up 7 bases and J gave up 6 bases, with 9 bases separating them. The CDR3 loop is CASARGAEAFF. CDR3 nucleotides: TGTGCTAGTGCCCGGGGGGCTGAAGCTTTCTTT.

The chain uses TRBV9 and TRBJ1-1, with 10 positions matching TRBD1. CDR1 and CDR2 from the germline V gene are SGDLS and YYNGEE. V was clipped by 2 bases and J by 5 bases; unmatched bases: 6. The CDR3 has 15 residues. The CDR3 here is CASSVGTGVRTEAFF. CDR3 DNA: TGTGCCAGCAGCGTTGGGACAGGGGTGAGGACTGAAGCTTTCTTT.

This clone has a handful of counts. This chain joins TRBV2 and TRBJ1-1; 8 positions agree with TRBD1. V lost 6 bases, J lost 1 base, and 1 base stayed unmatched. This CDR3 spans 13 amino acids. The germline V gene encodes CDR1 SNHLY and CDR2 FYNNEI. This chain's CDR3 is CASRGQENTEAFF. CDR3 DNA sequence: TGTGCCAGCAGGGGACAGGAGAACACTGAAGCTTTCTTT.

The DNA for the CDR3 is TGTGCCAGTAGTAAGGCGGCAGGGCTTTTGTCTGAAGCTTTCTTT. Translation gives CASSKAAGLLSEAFF. The V and J genes are TRBV19 and TRBJ1-1; TRBD1 might be the D (5 bases). This CDR3 is 15 amino acids long. V was clipped by 4 bases and J by 6 bases, with 18 bases between them. Germline V CDR1 and CDR2: LNHDA, SQIVND (reference sequence).

The V and J genes are TRBV6-4 and TRBJ2-3, with 11 bases matching TRBD1. CDR1 MRHNA and CDR2 SNTAGT come from the germline V gene. V was clipped by 4 bases and J by 3 bases; unmatched bases: 12. The CDR3 spans 18 residues. Here the CDR3 reads CASSASPPGQGGTDTQYF. DNA of the CDR3: TGTGCCAGCAGTGCGTCCCCCCCGGGACAGGGGGGGACAGATACGCAGTATTTT.

The J gene is TRBJ2-7, the V gene TRBV27, with 7 bases fitting TRBD1. The germline V gene has CDR1 MNHEY and CDR2 SMNVEV (reference sequence). V trimming: 6 bases; J trimming: 2 bases; junction bases outside the gene matches: 10. The CDR3 covers 15 residues. The CDR3 is CASSLRQGNAYEQYF. CDR3 sequence (DNA): TGTGCCAGCAGCCTCAGACAGGGCAACGCCTACGAGCAGTACTTC.

This chain joins TRBV9 and TRBJ2-3, with a weak D call TRBD2 (5 bases). The germline gives CDR1 SGDLS, CDR2 YYNGEE. V lost 7 bases and J 3 bases, leaving 9 bases between the germline ends. The CDR3 covers 12 residues. CDR3 bases: TGTGCCAGCGGCCCGGGGACAGATACGCAGTATTTT. Translation: CASGPGTDTQYF.

This clone was recorded many times. The V call is TRBV7-3, the J call TRBJ2-3; 14 nucleotides line up with TRBD2. CDR1 SGHTA and CDR2 FQGTGA come from the germline V gene. The CDR3 is 17 amino acids. V lost 2 bases and J lost 7; bases outside the gene matches: 8. CDR3 sequence reads: CASSLQPGTSGRYTQYF. The DNA of the CDR3 is TGTGCCAGCAGCTTACAACCCGGGACTAGCGGGAGATATACGCAGTATTTT.